The T cell receptor (beta chain) described here comes from a study of blood T cell repertoires in COVID-19 (dated by TCRdb to 2019 to 2021). In terms of the full investigation: Samples covering the acute and convalescent phases of COVID-19 were provided by collaborators in the United States, Italy and Spain. The material from the prospective study consisted of cDNA or gDNA derived from T cells, B-cell-depleted T cells, or PBMCs. The dataset comprised deeply sampled blood TCRbeta repertoires from subjects exposed to, actively infected with, or recovered from COVID-19. The repertoires were made available in a free public database intended to serve as a resource for research on the immune response to SARS-CoV-2. Samples were obtained from the ongoing ImmuneRACE study (first 160 participants) and from roughly 1,300 subjects provided by 6 global collaborators. Sample metadata almost always included a de-identified subject ID, COVID-19 status, age in years and sex. HLA class I and class II types, where available, came from metadata supplied by the sample provider rather than from assay-based typing.

Overall results and qualifications from the work: Clinical and demographic metadata were provided uncurated, with the amount varying by source and participant.

TCRbeta CDR3 regions were amplified from genomic DNA by means of the immunoSEQ Assay, a bias-controlled multiplex PCR. The authors' analysis ran thus. The number of nucleated cells in each sample was estimated from the amplification of reference gene primers within the assay. To quantify the absolute abundance of each unique TCRbeta CDR3 rearrangement, sequence reads were collapsed and filtered. For each sample, productive Simpson clonality was calculated as the square root of Simpson's diversity index over productive rearrangements. In TCRdb, the immuneACCESS table is reduced to in-frame sequences with V and J assigned. These tables do not hold every clone; where another copy was compared, an unresolved V gene accounts for under half, and the others remain unexplained. V, J and clone size derive from that table, while D and trimming were established from the DNA sequence. Across this sample there are some 290,000 clones, with approximately 87% seen only once. Of the sample, 3.5% to 5.5% falls within the top ten clones.

This clone has only one observation. Its antigen specificity is not known. No qualities accompany the bases; no much larger clone lies one base away. A second Seattle source provided samples from volunteer blood donors who had recovered from COVID-19. Collaborating institutions collected whole blood in K2EDTA tubes following their own protocols. For TCRbeta analysis, collaborators shipped samples in one of three forms: frozen whole blood, isolated PBMCs, or DNA extracted from either of those sample types. V drops 5 bases and J drops 11 bases, leaving 9 bases in between. The CDR1 and CDR2 encoded by the germline V gene are MGHRA and YSYEKL. The CDR3 numbers 11 residues from cysteine through phenylalanine. Of all the DNA, just the CDR3 is kept, 33 bases in frame from base 1.

The clonotype was recovered from a man aged 55 to 69 who had recovered from COVID-19. Sequencing was performed on peripheral blood. The chain is encoded by TRBV4-1 joined to TRBJ1-4; a tentative D match to TRBD1 spans 5 bases. The CDR3 region reads CASSEGEKLFF. The DNA reads TGCGCCAGCAGCGAAGGGGAGAAACTGTTTTTT.